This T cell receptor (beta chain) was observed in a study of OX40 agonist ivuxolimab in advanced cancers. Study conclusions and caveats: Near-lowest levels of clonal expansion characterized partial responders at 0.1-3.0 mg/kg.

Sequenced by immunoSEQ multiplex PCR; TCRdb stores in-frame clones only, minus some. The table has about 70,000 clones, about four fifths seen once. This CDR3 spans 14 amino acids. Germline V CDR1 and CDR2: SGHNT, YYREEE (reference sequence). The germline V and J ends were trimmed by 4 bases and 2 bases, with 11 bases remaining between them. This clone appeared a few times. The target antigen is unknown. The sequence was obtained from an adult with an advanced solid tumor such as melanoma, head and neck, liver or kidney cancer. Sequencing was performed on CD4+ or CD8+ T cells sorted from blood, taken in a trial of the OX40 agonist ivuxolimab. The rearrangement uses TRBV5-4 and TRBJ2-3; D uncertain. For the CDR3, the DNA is TGTGCCAGCAGCGAGGCAGTTCACACAGATACGCAGTATTTT. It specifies CASSEAVHTDTQYF.